The 31 T cell receptor beta chains listed next were all sequenced from one sample in a study of T cells in Graves' hyperthyroidism and ophthalmopathy. RNA transcripts served as the template for amplifying TCR beta CDR3 regions. TCR CDR3 underwent first-round RT-PCR with the HTBI primer set. Via MiXCR, TCRdb re-called the multiplex PCR reads, giving one row per CDR3 protein. In the table there are approximately 270,000 distinct CDR3 sequences, roughly 15% of which are singletons. Sequenced sample: blood. The receptor source for this set is a woman in her forties with Graves' hyperthyroidism that later progressed to Graves' ophthalmopathy.

This clonotype was seen at least ten times. The chain couples TRBV3-1 to TRBJ2-7; 9 nucleotides agree with TRBD1. The CDR3 has 16 amino acids. From germline, CDR1 is LGHDT and CDR2 YNNKEL (reference sequence). The V segment lost 2 bases and the J segment 2 bases; nucleotides outside the gene matches: 7. Written as DNA, the CDR3 is TGTGCCAGCAGCCAACCTGAGACAGGGGGGCCCTACGAGCAGTACTTC. This codes for CASSQPETGGPYEQYF.

This clonotype came up many times. The V and J genes are TRBV6-5 and TRBJ1-1; D ambiguous. From germline, CDR1 is MNHEY and CDR2 SVGAGI. V was pared by 2 bases and J by 0 bases, with 10 bases between. This CDR3 spans 15 amino acids. The CDR3 sequence: CASSYGGYVNTEAFF. The CDR3 DNA reads as TGTGCCAGCAGTTACGGTGGATACGTGAACACTGAAGCTTTCTTT.

This sequence joins TRBV29-1 and TRBJ1-1; D is uncertain. Deletions cut 5 bases from V and 2 bases from J, with 6 bases between. The CDR3 runs to 11 residues. Per germline, CDR1 SQVTM and CDR2 ANQGSEA. The CDR3 protein is CSVSGNTEAFF. The DNA of the CDR3 is TGCAGCGTTTCGGGCAACACTGAAGCTTTCTTT.

J is TRBJ2-1 and V is TRBV9; 9 positions agree with TRBD2. Trimming removed 4 bases from V and 0 bases from J; junction bases left unmatched: 14. Germline CDR1 and CDR2: SGDLS and YYNGEE. The CDR3 is 19 residues long. CDR3 sequence: CASSSSGKPTYSSYNEQFF. The CDR3 region has the DNA TGTGCCAGCAGCTCTAGCGGGAAGCCGACCTACAGCTCCTACAATGAGCAGTTCTTC.

This chain uses TRBV5-5 with TRBJ1-4, with D hard to call. Between the trimmed V and J ends, which lost 4 bases and 0 bases, there was a span of 13 bases. CDR1 and CDR2 (germline): SGHKS, YYEKEE (reference sequence). The CDR3 contains 16 residues. The CDR3 DNA is TGTGCCAGCAGCCCCGGCCAGGTCGCAACTAATGAAAAACTGTTTTTT. This gives the protein CASSPGQVATNEKLFF.

This clonotype was picked up many times. The gene calls are TRBV5-1 and TRBJ2-2; D possibly corresponds to TRBD1 (6 bases). Germline V gene sequence: CDR1 SGHRS, CDR2 YFSETQ. This CDR3 spans 14 amino acids. Trimming cost V 4 bases and J 4 bases, with 11 bases left between them. CDR3 protein: CASSITGFTGELFF. The CDR3 DNA follows: TGCGCCAGCAGCATTACAGGGTTCACCGGGGAGCTGTTTTTT. Together with reference TRBV5-1 and TRBJ2-2, the CDR3 gives the full variable domain: KAGVTQTPRYLIKTRGQQVTLSCSPISGHRSVSWYQQTPGQGLQFLFEYFSETQRNKGNFPGRFSGRQFSNSRSEMNVSTLELGDSALYLCASSITGFTGELFFGEGSRLTVL.

This clonotype has a count of ten or more. J is TRBJ2-3 and V is TRBV30, with no clear D. The CDR3 is 15 amino acids. The V and J ends lost 2 bases and 0 bases respectively, with 12 bases between them. The V gene's germline CDR1 is GTSNPN and CDR2 SVGIG (reference sequence). CDR3 coding DNA: TGTGCCTGGAGTTCACCTGGGTCTAGCACAGATACGCAGTATTTT. Amino acid sequence: CAWSSPGSSTDTQYF. The whole variable domain, filled in from reference TRBV30 and TRBJ2-3, reads SQTIHQWPATLVQPVGSPLSLECTVEGTSNPNLYWYRQAAGRGLQLLFYSVGIGQISSEVPQNLSASRPQDRQFILSSKKLLLSDSGFYLCAWSSPGSSTDTQYFGPGTRLTVL.

This clonotype was observed a few times. The J gene is TRBJ1-4, the V gene TRBV28; 8 bases line up with TRBD1. This CDR3 spans 17 amino acids. Germline trimming cut 4 bases from V and 7 bases from J; bases unmatched to any gene: 14. Germline CDR1 reads MDHEN; CDR2 reads SYDVKM. This CDR3 reads CASSSVGKTGESEKLFF. The CDR3 coding sequence is TGTGCCAGCAGTTCCGTTGGAAAGACAGGGGAAAGTGAAAAACTGTTTTTT.

This clonotype was counted ten times or more. V and J are TRBV7-3 and TRBJ2-1; 11 bases are a match to TRBD2. V was clipped by 4 bases and J by 9 bases; unmatched bases: 5. The germline gives CDR1 SGHTA, CDR2 FQGTGA. The CDR3 has 14 residues. CDR3 sequence reads: CASSSLAGEGEQFF. In DNA form, the CDR3 reads TGTGCCAGCAGCTCACTAGCGGGAGAGGGTGAGCAGTTCTTC.

At least ten counts were recorded for this clonotype. The chain is built from TRBV27 and TRBJ2-7, with a tentative D call TRBD2 (6 bases). In germline, CDR1 is MNHEY, CDR2 SMNVEV (reference sequence). The CDR3 contains 16 residues. With 0 bases removed from V and 4 bases from J, the gap between germline ends came to 16 bases. As DNA, the CDR3 is TGTGCCAGCAGTTTATCGTGGGGGGTGAGCGAATACGAGCAGTACTTC. It encodes CASSLSWGVSEYEQYF.

At least ten counts were recorded for this clonotype. The rearrangement links TRBV9 to TRBJ2-3; D remains unclear. CDR3 size: 15 residues. CDR1 and CDR2 from the germline V gene are SGDLS and YYNGEE. V lost 0 bases to trimming and J lost 0 bases, with 8 bases between them. This chain's CDR3 is CASSVVGESTDTQYF. In nucleotides, the CDR3 is TGTGCCAGCAGCGTAGTAGGCGAGAGCACAGATACGCAGTATTTT. Full variable domain (rest looked up from reference TRBV9 and TRBJ2-3): DSGVTQTPKHLITATGQRVTLRCSPRSGDLSVYWYQQSLDQGLQFLIQYYNGEERAKGNILERFSAQQFPDLHSELNLSSLELGDSALYFCASSVVGESTDTQYFGPGTRLTVL.

As to this clonotype: Since a much larger clone is just one base distant, this may be a read error. The V call is TRBV19, the J call TRBJ2-1; D is unclear. The J call is uncertain, as TRBJ2-7 better fits the DNA end. Germline V gene sequence: CDR1 LNHDA, CDR2 SQIVND (reference sequence). The CDR3 loop spans 13 amino acids. CDR3 bases: TGTGCCAGTTCGATTGGCTCCTACAATGAGCAGTACTTC. This sequence encodes CASSIGSYNEQYF.

This clonotype was counted many times. V usage is TRBV10-3 and J usage is TRBJ1-1; possibly TRBD1 for D (5 bases). There are 14 residues in the CDR3. The germline V and J ends were trimmed by 8 bases and 3 bases, with 16 bases remaining between them. Germline assignment: CDR1 ENHRY and CDR2 SYGVKD. The CDR3 region has the DNA TGTGCCATCCGCGTGCAGGGCGGGGACACTGAAGCTTTCTTT. Residues: CAIRVQGGDTEAFF.

This chain connects TRBV20-1 to TRBJ2-5, with 7 bases fitting TRBD2. This CDR3 region has 16 residues. Germline V gives CDR1 DFQATT, CDR2 SNEGSKA (reference sequence). V shed 3 bases and J 3 bases; nucleotides not matched to a gene: 13. The CDR3 bases are TGCAGTGCTAGCTTGGGCGGGAGAAGGATCGAAGAGACCCAGTACTTC. Amino acids: CSASLGGRRIEETQYF.

This clonotype came up many times. As the CDR3 is not closed by the conserved phenylalanine or tryptophan, this likely results from a read error. The chain recombines TRBV12-3 or TRBV12-4 with TRBJ1-3; 7 positions agree with TRBD1. V shed 4 bases, J shed 2 bases, and the junction held 2 bases outside the gene matches. There are 14 residues in the CDR3. The CDR3 spells CASSWQGAGNTIYS. The CDR3, as DNA: TGTGCCAGCAGTTGGCAGGGGGCTGGAAACACCATATATTCT.

This clonotype was recorded many times. The genes are TRBV20-1 and TRBJ2-1; D may be TRBD2 (6 bases). With 0 bases removed from V and 8 bases from J, the gap between germline ends came to 20 bases. Germline-derived CDR1 and CDR2 are DFQATT and SNEGSKA (reference sequence). This CDR3 spans 16 amino acids. The CDR3 loop reads CSARDVRHLGGDEQFF. As DNA, the CDR3 is TGCAGTGCTAGAGATGTAAGGCATCTGGGCGGGGATGAGCAGTTCTTC.

In this sample, this clonotype turned up many times. V is TRBV9 and J is TRBJ2-7, with 9 nucleotides matching TRBD1. The CDR3 runs to 16 residues. V was clipped by 5 bases and J by 3 bases; unmatched bases: 12. Per germline, CDR1 SGDLS and CDR2 YYNGEE. CDR3 in amino acids: CASSHKTGGSFYEQYF. The CDR3 DNA is TGTGCCAGCAGTCATAAAACAGGGGGCTCTTTCTACGAGCAGTACTTC.

This clonotype was found many times. V gene TRBV15 combines with J gene TRBJ2-7; 11 bases are shared with TRBD2. The V and J ends lost 6 bases and 3 bases, in that order; junction bases with no gene match: 7. The CDR3 covers 15 residues. Germline V gene data show CDR1 as LNHNV and CDR2 as YYDKDF (reference sequence). This CDR3 is CATREIAGGIYEQYF. In DNA, the CDR3 is TGTGCCACCAGGGAAATAGCGGGAGGGATCTACGAGCAGTACTTC.

In its sample, this clonotype was seen many times. V and J are TRBV2 and TRBJ1-6; TRBD1 aligns across 7 bases. The CDR3 sequence is 16 residues long. Germline CDR1 and CDR2: SNHLY and FYNNEI. Trimming removed 5 bases from V and 0 bases from J; junction bases left unmatched: 4. CDR3 residues: CASSNRGSSYNSPLHF. CDR3 DNA sequence: TGTGCCAGCAGTAACAGGGGTAGCTCCTATAATTCACCCCTCCACTTT.

This clonotype has more than one count but fewer than ten. The chain employs TRBV6-2 or TRBV6-3 and TRBJ1-3; D remains ambiguous. Trimming cost V 8 bases and J 0 bases, with 5 bases left between them. Germline CDR1 reads MNHEY; CDR2 reads SVGEGT. This CDR3 spans 12 amino acids. CDR3 amino acids: CASRGSGNTIYF. DNA for the CDR3: TGTGCCAGCCGGGGCTCTGGAAACACCATATATTTT.

This clonotype was seen many times. The J gene is TRBJ2-2, the V gene TRBV9; no clear D. The CDR3 sequence is 14 residues long. Trimming shortened V by 2 bases and J by 4 bases, and 9 bases separated the two germline ends. The germline V gene has CDR1 SGDLS and CDR2 YYNGEE. This chain's CDR3 is CASSVTASTGELFF. The CDR3 DNA reads as TGTGCCAGCAGCGTTACAGCCAGCACCGGGGAGCTGTTTTTT.

This clonotype showed up many times. The chain employs TRBV27 and TRBJ2-7; 9 nucleotides line up with TRBD2. Germline CDR1 reads MNHEY; CDR2 reads SMNVEV (reference sequence). This CDR3 is 13 amino acids long. V lost 5 bases, J lost 3 bases, and 2 bases stayed unmatched. CDR3 in amino acids: CASSRAGGYEQYF. Here the CDR3 DNA reads TGTGCCAGCAGTAGAGCGGGAGGCTACGAGCAGTACTTC.

For this clonotype: Possible read error: a much larger clone is one base away. The chain carries TRBV12-3 or TRBV12-4 and TRBJ2-3, with TRBD2 as a possible D gene (6 bases). The CDR3 consists of 12 residues. The CDR3, as DNA: TGTGCCCGCAGTGCTGCGGGGGATACGCAGTATTTT. Translating it yields CARSAAGDTQYF.

This clonotype was counted at least ten times. V is TRBV12-3 or TRBV12-4 and J is TRBJ2-3; TRBD1 matches at 7 bases. This CDR3 is 18 amino acids long. V shed 2 bases and J 4 bases; nucleotides not matched to a gene: 15. The CDR3: CASSLRWDSLLKPDTQYF. For the CDR3, the DNA is TGTGCCAGCAGTTTACGCTGGGACAGCCTCCTAAAACCAGATACGCAGTATTTT.

This clonotype was seen ten or more times. J is TRBJ1-5 and V is TRBV5-4; no clear D gene. The V end was cut by 2 bases, the J end by 0 bases, with 21 bases between. The germline CDR1 and CDR2 sequences are SGHNT and YYREEE (reference sequence). The length of the CDR3 is 19 residues. Here the CDR3 reads CASSFFPSKRKYSNQPQHF. Here the CDR3 DNA reads TGTGCCAGCAGCTTCTTCCCGTCTAAACGGAAGTATAGCAATCAGCCCCAGCATTTT. Filled out from reference TRBV5-4 and TRBJ1-5, the complete variable domain reads ETGVTQSPTHLIKTRGQQVTLRCSSQSGHNTVSWYQQALGQGPQFIFQYYREEENGRGNFPPRFSGLQFPNYSSELNVNALELDDSALYLCASSFFPSKRKYSNQPQHFGDGTRLSIL.

In its sample, this clonotype was seen many times. The chain couples TRBV7-2 to TRBJ1-1; D is uncertain. CDR3 length: 13 residues. From germline, CDR1 is SGHTA and CDR2 FQGNSA. V lost 6 bases and J 5 bases, leaving 13 bases between the germline ends. The CDR3 sequence: CASRSARVTEAFF. CDR3 DNA sequence: TGTGCCAGCAGAAGTGCCCGGGTGACTGAAGCTTTCTTT.

The chain employs TRBV6-1 and TRBJ1-6, with D possibly TRBD1 on 5 matching bases. Germline CDR1 and CDR2: MNHNS and SASEGT. This CDR3 region has 15 residues. V was shortened by 2 bases and J by 2 bases, with 7 bases between the two germline ends. CDR3 sequence: CASSESGTYNSPLHF. The CDR3 nucleotides read TGTGCCAGCAGTGAATCAGGGACCTATAATTCACCCCTCCACTTT.

Many counts were recorded for this clonotype. An end of the junction does not agree with germline; a read error may underlie this. The chain is built from TRBV20-1 and TRBJ2-7; TRBD2 is a possible D gene (5 bases). The length of the CDR3 is 15 residues. In germline, CDR1 is DFQATT, CDR2 SNEGSKA (reference sequence). This CDR3 reads CSAREGGIISYEQYF. The CDR3 nucleotides read TGCAGTGCGAGAGAGGGCGGAATCATCTCCTACGAGCAGTACTTC.

This clonotype was seen ten or more times. This rearrangement joins TRBV6-1 to TRBJ1-5; tentatively, D is TRBD1 (5 bases). With 3 bases removed from V and 2 bases from J, the gap between germline ends came to 11 bases. The CDR3 contains 15 residues. Per germline, CDR1 MNHNS and CDR2 SASEGT. The CDR3 loop reads CASSDRDWGNQPQHF. The CDR3, as DNA: TGTGCCAGCAGTGACAGGGATTGGGGCAATCAGCCCCAGCATTTT.

This clonotype has a count of ten or more. J is TRBJ1-1 and V is TRBV6-1; no clear D gene. V lost 7 bases and J lost 6, with 9 bases in between. Germline loops: CDR1 MNHNS, CDR2 SASEGT. The CDR3 totals 11 residues. The CDR3 loop is CASTWGPEAFF. In DNA, the CDR3 is TGTGCCAGCACCTGGGGTCCTGAAGCTTTCTTT.

Comments on this clonotype: A much larger clone sits a single nucleotide away, making a read error possible. CDR3 in amino acids: CASTQGSEREGLDIQYF. The DNA of the CDR3 is TGTGCCAGCACCCAGGGGAGCGAGAGGGAGGGTTTGGACATTCAGTACTTC. This rearrangement joins TRBV2 to TRBJ2-4; D is possibly TRBD2 (7 bases). V lost 7 bases, J lost 8 bases, and 27 bases lay in between. Germline CDR1 reads SNHLY; CDR2 reads FYNNEI. The CDR3 is made up of 17 amino acids. The whole variable domain, filled in from reference TRBV2 and TRBJ2-4, reads EPEVTQTPSHQVTQMGQEVILRCVPISNHLYFYWYRQILGQKVEFLVSFYNNEISEKSEIFDDQFSVERPDGSNFTLKIRSTKLEDSAMYFCASTQGSEREGLDIQYFGAGTRLSVL.